The rows below give T cell receptor beta chains drawn from one sample of a study of post-analysis software for immune sequencing data. TCRdb reprocessed the PCR reads via MiXCR and lists one record per CDR3 protein. This table holds hundreds of thousands of distinct CDR3 sequences, roughly 30% found once. Sequencing was done on a sample of blood. These receptor sequences come from a girl aged 5-17 years with multiple sclerosis. CDR3s include the opening cysteine and the closing phenylalanine or tryptophan. Fields, in order: clone size, V gene, J gene, D gene, CDR3 DNA, CDR3 protein. D genes are given only for firm matches. A row's size may be missing; if present it is once, few, many or a size class.

NA,TRBV20-1,TRBJ2-7,TRBD1,TGCAGTGCTAGAGGTGGTACAGGGGGCTCGAGAGAGCAGTACTTC,CSARGGTGGSREQYF
NA,TRBV20-1,TRBJ2-3,TRBD1,TGCAGTGCTAGAGACGGGACAGGGGGCCATACGCAGTATTTT,CSARDGTGGHTQYF
NA,TRBV10-3,TRBJ2-3,NA,TGTGCCATCAGTCCCTTAAGGCCTAGCACAGATACGCAGTATTTT,CAISPLRPSTDTQYF
NA,TRBV20-1,TRBJ2-6,NA,TGCAGTGCTTCCAGCGGTCAGGGGGGCGTTGGGGCCAACGTCCTGACTTTC,CSASSGQGGVGANVLTF
many,TRBV4-3,TRBJ2-7,TRBD2,TGCGCCAGCAGCCAAGATAAGCGGGGGCTAGGTGAGCAGTACTTC,CASSQDKRGLGEQYF
few,TRBV29-1,TRBJ2-3,NA,TGCAGCGTTGGGGCCCTGCAGGCGCCGCAGTATTTT,CSVGALQAPQYF
NA,TRBV6-5,TRBJ2-1,NA,TGTGCCAGCACCCACACGGCAGGGTTCGCGGTGTTCTTC,CASTHTAGFAVFF
NA,TRBV7-9,TRBJ1-4,NA,TGTGCCAGCAGCGCGTACAGTCGCTCTAATGAAAAACTGTTTTTT,CASSAYSRSNEKLFF
few,TRBV29-1,TRBJ1-1,TRBD1,TGCAGCGTTGCCAGACAGGGCACTGAAGCTTTCTTT,CSVARQGTEAFF
NA,TRBV29-1,TRBJ2-6,NA,TGCAGCGTTGAAGGGCCCCAAGTAACTGGGGCCAACGTCCCGACTTTC,CSVEGPQVTGANVPTF
NA,TRBV12-3/TRBV12-4,TRBJ2-1,TRBD1,TGTGCCAGCAGCTATAGGACAGGGGGCGCGACATTGGTCTACGAGCAGTTCTTC,CASSYRTGGATLVYEQFF
NA,TRBV6-1,TRBJ2-4,NA,TGTGCCAGCACCGATGGGGTGGGAAGCATGAACATTCAGTACTTC,CASTDGVGSMNIQYF
many,TRBV20-1,TRBJ2-1,NA,TGCAGTGCAACGGGACGGACGCGGTACAATGAGCAGTTCTTC,CSATGRTRYNEQFF
few,TRBV6-1,TRBJ2-7,NA,TGTGCCAGCGGTCGGGGGAGATCCTACGAGCAGTACTTC,CASGRGRSYEQYF
NA,TRBV18,TRBJ2-4,NA,TGTGCCAGCTCACCACCCATTGGGTCACTAAACATTCAGTACTTC,CASSPPIGSLNIQYF
NA,TRBV20-1,TRBJ2-7,NA,TGCAGTGCAACGACTAGTGTGGTGTACGAGCAGTACTTC,CSATTSVVYEQYF
NA,TRBV20-1,TRBJ2-3,TRBD2,TGCAGTGCTAGAGATCTGGGTAGCGGGAGTCCAGATACGCAGTATTTT,CSARDLGSGSPDTQYF
NA,TRBV3-1,TRBJ1-1,NA,TGTGCTAGCAGCCGAACGGCGGGGAACCTTGAAGCTTTCTTT,CASSRTAGNLEAFF
few,TRBV2,TRBJ2-7,TRBD1,TGTGCCAGCAGTGATCCGACAGGGGGGGGCGAGGCGGGAGTCTACGAGCAGTACTTC,CASSDPTGGGEAGVYEQYF
NA,TRBV7-2,TRBJ1-2,NA,TGTGCCAGCAGCCCCCAGCTGATTAACTATGGCTACACCTTC,CASSPQLINYGYTF
NA,TRBV20-1,TRBJ1-5,NA,TGCAGTGCTAGAGAGGGCAGCAATCAGCCCCAGCATTTT,CSAREGSNQPQHF
NA,TRBV7-2,TRBJ2-5,NA,TGTGCCAGCAGCTTACTTCTCCGGCGACAAGAGACCCAGTACTTC,CASSLLLRRQETQYF
few,TRBV24-1,TRBJ1-1,NA,TGTGCCACCAGTGATTGGAAGGGTAATGAAGCTTTCTTT,CATSDWKGNEAFF
few,TRBV28,TRBJ1-5,NA,TGTGCCAGCAGTTTATACTTGGGGTCCTATCAGCCCCAGCATTTT,CASSLYLGSYQPQHF
NA,TRBV20-1,TRBJ2-1,TRBD2,TGCAGTGCTAGAGCGGGGTCGGCTAGCGGGTCCTACAATGAGCAGTTCTTC,CSARAGSASGSYNEQFF
NA,TRBV10-3,TRBJ2-1,NA,TGTGCCATCAAGGGGACAACTCAAGAGACCCAGTTCTTC,CAIKGTTQETQFF
few,TRBV20-1,TRBJ1-5,TRBD1,TGCAGTGCTTCTGGACAGGACTGGCAGCCCCAGCATTTT,CSASGQDWQPQHF
few,TRBV11-1,TRBJ2-1,TRBD2,TGTGCCAGCAGCAGAGATACCGGGACTAGCGGGAGGACTACCTTCTACAATGAGCAGTTCTTC,CASSRDTGTSGRTTFYNEQFF
NA,TRBV28,TRBJ2-5,TRBD2,TGTGCCAGCAGCCTTCCTAGCGGGGGGGCCTTGGAGACCCAGTACTTC,CASSLPSGGALETQYF
NA,TRBV7-9,TRBJ1-2,NA,TGTGCCAGCAGCCCCAGTACAGGGAAAGCTTGCACCTTC,CASSPSTGKACTF
NA,TRBV10-3,TRBJ2-1,TRBD2,TGTGCCATCAGCGTAGCGGGAGTTCCCAATGAGCAGTTCTTC,CAISVAGVPNEQFF